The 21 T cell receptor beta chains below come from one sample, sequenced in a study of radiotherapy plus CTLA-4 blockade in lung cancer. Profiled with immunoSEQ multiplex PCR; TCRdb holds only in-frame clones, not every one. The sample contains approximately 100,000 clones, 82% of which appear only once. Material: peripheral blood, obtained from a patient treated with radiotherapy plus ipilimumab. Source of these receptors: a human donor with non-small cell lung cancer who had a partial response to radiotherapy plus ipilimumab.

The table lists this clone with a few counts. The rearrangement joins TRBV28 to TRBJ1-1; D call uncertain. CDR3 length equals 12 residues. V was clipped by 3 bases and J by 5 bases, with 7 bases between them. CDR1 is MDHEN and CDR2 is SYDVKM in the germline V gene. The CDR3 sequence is CASSFGLTEAFF. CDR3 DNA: TGTGCCAGCAGTTTCGGGTTAACTGAAGCTTTCTTT.

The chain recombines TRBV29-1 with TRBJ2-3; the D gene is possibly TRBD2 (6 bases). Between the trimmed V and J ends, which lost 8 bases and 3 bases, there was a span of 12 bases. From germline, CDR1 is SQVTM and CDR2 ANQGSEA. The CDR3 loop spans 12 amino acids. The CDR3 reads CSWDGGTDTQYF. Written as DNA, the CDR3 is TGCAGCTGGGACGGAGGGACAGATACGCAGTATTTT.

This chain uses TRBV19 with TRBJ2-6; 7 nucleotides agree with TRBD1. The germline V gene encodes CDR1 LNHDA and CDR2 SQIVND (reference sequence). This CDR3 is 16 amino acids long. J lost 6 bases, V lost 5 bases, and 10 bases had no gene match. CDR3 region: CASSAGTAPLANVLTF. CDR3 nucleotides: TGTGCCAGTAGTGCCGGGACAGCCCCTTTGGCCAACGTCCTGACTTTC. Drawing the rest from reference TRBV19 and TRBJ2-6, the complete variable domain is DGGITQSPKYLFRKEGQNVTLSCEQNLNHDAMYWYRQDPGQGLRLIYYSQIVNDFQKGDIAEGYSVSREKKESFPLTVTSAQKNPTAFYLCASSAGTAPLANVLTFGAGSRLTVL.

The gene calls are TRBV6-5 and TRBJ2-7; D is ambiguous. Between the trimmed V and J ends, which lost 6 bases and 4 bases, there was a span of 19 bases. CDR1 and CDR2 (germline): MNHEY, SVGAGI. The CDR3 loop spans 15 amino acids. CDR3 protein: CASSRGRKQSYEQYF. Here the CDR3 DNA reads TGTGCCAGCAGCCGCGGAAGGAAACAATCGTACGAGCAGTACTTC.

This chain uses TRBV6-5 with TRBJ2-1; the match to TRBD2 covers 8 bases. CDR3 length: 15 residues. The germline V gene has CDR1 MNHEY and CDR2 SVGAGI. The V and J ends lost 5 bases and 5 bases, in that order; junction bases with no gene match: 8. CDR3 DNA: TGTGCCAGCAGTAGTAGCGGGATGCCCAACAATGAGCAGTTCTTC. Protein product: CASSSSGMPNNEQFF.

The CDR3: CASSTTGTSGGSSYEQYF. CDR3 coding DNA: TGTGCCAGCTCTACCACGGGCACTAGCGGGGGGAGCTCCTACGAGCAGTACTTC. The rearrangement uses TRBV18 and TRBJ2-7; the match to TRBD2 covers 12 bases. CDR1 and CDR2 (germline): KGHSH, LQKENI. Trimming took 6 bases from V and 0 from J; bases not matched to a gene: 12. The length of the CDR3 is 18 residues.

The CDR3 region is CASSRQGRASNEKLFF. CDR3 DNA sequence: TGCGCCAGCAGCCGACAGGGGCGCGCTTCTAATGAAAAACTGTTTTTT. The gene calls are TRBV10-2 and TRBJ1-4; 8 bases fit TRBD1. V gave up 6 bases and J gave up 3 bases; unmatched junction bases: 9. There are 16 residues in the CDR3. Germline V gene sequence: CDR1 WSHSY, CDR2 SAAADI.

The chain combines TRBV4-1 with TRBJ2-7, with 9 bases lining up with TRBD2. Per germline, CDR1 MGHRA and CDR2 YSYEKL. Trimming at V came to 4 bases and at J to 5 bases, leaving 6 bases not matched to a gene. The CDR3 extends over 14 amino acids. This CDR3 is CASSRLGLADEQYF. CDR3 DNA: TGCGCCAGCAGCCGCCTGGGACTAGCAGACGAGCAGTACTTC.

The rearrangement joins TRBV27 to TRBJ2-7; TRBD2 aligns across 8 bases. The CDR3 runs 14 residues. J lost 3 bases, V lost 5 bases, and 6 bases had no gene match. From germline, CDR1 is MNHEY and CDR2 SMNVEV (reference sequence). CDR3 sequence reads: CASSTQREHYEQYF. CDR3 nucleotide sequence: TGTGCCAGCAGTACCCAGCGGGAGCACTACGAGCAGTACTTC.

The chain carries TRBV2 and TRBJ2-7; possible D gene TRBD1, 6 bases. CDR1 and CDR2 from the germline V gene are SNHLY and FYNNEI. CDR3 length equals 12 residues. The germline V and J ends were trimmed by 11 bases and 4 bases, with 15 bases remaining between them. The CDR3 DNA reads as TGTGCCGTTGGACAGTCCTTGTACGAGCAGTACTTC. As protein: CAVGQSLYEQYF.

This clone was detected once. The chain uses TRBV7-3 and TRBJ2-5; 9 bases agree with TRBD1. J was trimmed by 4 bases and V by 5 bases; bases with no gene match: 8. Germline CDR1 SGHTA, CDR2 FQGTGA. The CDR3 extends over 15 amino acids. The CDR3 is CASSPTGGVGETQYF. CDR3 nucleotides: TGTGCCAGCAGCCCAACAGGGGGCGTCGGAGAGACCCAGTACTTC.

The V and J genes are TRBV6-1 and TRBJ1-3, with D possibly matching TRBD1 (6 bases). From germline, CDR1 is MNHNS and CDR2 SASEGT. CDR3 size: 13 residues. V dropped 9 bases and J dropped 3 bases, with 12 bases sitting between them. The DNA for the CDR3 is TGTGCCAGTTCGACAGGCTATGGAAACACCATATATTTT. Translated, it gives CASSTGYGNTIYF.

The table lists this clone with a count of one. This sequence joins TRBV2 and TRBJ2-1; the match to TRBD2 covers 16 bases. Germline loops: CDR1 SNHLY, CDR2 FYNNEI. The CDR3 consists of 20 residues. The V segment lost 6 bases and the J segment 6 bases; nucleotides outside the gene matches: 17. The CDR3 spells CASRGKPGLAGGRPPNEQFF. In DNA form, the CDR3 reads TGTGCCAGCAGGGGAAAACCGGGACTAGCGGGAGGGCGTCCCCCCAATGAGCAGTTCTTC.

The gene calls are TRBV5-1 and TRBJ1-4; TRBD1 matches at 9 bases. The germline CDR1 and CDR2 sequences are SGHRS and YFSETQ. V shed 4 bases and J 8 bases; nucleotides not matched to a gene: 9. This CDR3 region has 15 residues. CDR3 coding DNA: TGCGCCAGCAGCGCCACAGGGGGCGCGTCCGAAAAACTGTTTTTT. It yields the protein CASSATGGASEKLFF.

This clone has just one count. CDR3 sequence: CASSLEIRSYEQYF. DNA for the CDR3: TGTGCCAGCAGCTTAGAGATCCGGTCCTACGAGCAGTACTTC. The chain links TRBV11-2 to TRBJ2-7, with D uncertain. The CDR3 consists of 14 residues. V gave up 0 bases and J gave up 1 base, with 7 bases separating them. Germline CDR1 reads SGHAT; CDR2 reads FQNNGV.

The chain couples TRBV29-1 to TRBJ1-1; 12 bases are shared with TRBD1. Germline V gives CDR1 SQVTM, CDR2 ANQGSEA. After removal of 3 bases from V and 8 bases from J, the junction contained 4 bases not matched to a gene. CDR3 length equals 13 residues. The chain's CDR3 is CSVERGQGAEAFF. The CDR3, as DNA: TGCAGCGTTGAGAGGGGACAGGGGGCCGAAGCTTTCTTT.

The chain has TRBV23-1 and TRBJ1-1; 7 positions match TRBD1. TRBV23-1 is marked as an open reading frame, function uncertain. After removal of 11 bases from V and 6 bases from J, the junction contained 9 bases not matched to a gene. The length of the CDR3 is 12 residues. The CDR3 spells CAGYRGQAEAFF. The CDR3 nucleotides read TGCGCCGGATACAGGGGTCAGGCTGAAGCTTTCTTT.

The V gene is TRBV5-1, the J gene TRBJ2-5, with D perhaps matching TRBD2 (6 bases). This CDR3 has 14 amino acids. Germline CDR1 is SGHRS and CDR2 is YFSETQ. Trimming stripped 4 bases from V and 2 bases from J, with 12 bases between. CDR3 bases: TGCGCCAGCAGCCAAGGGACTTTTCAAGAGACCCAGTACTTC. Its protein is CASSQGTFQETQYF.

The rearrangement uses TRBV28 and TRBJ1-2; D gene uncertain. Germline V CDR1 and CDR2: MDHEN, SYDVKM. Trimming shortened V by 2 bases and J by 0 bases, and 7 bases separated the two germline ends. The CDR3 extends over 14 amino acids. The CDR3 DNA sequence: TGTGCCAGCAGTTTAGGAGGGTCTAACTATGGCTACACCTTC. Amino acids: CASSLGGSNYGYTF.

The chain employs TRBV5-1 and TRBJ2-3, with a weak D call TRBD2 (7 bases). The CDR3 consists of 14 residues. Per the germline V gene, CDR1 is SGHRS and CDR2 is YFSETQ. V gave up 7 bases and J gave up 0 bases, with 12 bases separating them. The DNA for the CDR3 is TGCGCCAGCGCCAGGGGAGGGAGCACAGATACGCAGTATTTT. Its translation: CASARGGSTDTQYF.

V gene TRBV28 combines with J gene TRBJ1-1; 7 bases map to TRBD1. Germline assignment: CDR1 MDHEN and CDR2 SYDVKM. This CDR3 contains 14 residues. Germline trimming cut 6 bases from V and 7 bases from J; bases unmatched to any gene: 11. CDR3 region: CASSKLQGLDEAFF. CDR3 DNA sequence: TGTGCCAGCAGCAAACTACAGGGGCTGGATGAAGCTTTCTTT.